Included here is one T cell receptor (beta chain) sequence, with context. Its cognate antigen is unknown. A multiplex PCR was run with 60 Vbeta primers and 13 Jbeta primers. Only in-frame clones appear in the TCRdb table, and some are missing; sequencing was by immunoSEQ multiplex PCR. This table holds about 120,000 clones, more than 65% found once. The entry originates in a study of cytomegalovirus exposure and HLA in healthy donors. The CDR3 totals 14 residues. Trimming cost V 2 bases and J 5 bases, with 12 bases left between them. Germline CDR1 reads MNHEY; CDR2 reads SMNVEV (reference sequence). General observations from the study: Later on, an analysis tied some 17,000 TCR beta sequences to HLA alleles at 0.05 false discovery rate. According to a later analysis, most TCR beta chains associated with CMV appeared HLA-restricted.

The receptor was isolated from a man between 18 and 29 years old in good health and CMV-seropositive. The source material was PBMCs. The chain employs TRBV27 and TRBJ1-2; TRBD1 is a possible D gene (6 bases). The CDR3 here is CASSLGQGFYGYTF. The CDR3 bases are TGTGCCAGCAGTTTAGGGCAGGGGTTTTATGGCTACACCTTC.